This note documents a single TCR beta chain sequence. Germline CDR1 is MNHEY and CDR2 is SMNVEV (reference sequence). The junction had 5 bases not matched to a gene; V was cut back by 0 bases and J by 6 bases. CDR3 length equals 15 residues. Original methodology: Using reference gene primer amplification, nucleated cell counts were estimated. Clones were read by immunoSEQ multiplex PCR, and TCRdb kept only the in-frame ones, dropping some. V and J calls and clone size are as listed in that table; D and trimming were resolved from the DNA. The profile shows about 170,000 clones, 65% to 85% of them singletons. The sample is drawn from a study of blood T cell repertoires in COVID-19. Study at large: Samples came from the United States, Italy and Spain, spanning acute and convalescent COVID-19. T cells, B-cell-depleted T cells, or PBMCs provided the cDNA or gDNA that served as material.

The sequenced sample consisted of peripheral blood. V usage is TRBV27 and J usage is TRBJ1-5; 7 bases line up with TRBD1. This TCR derives from an elderly woman with active or convalescent COVID-19. DNA of the CDR3: TGTGCCAGCAGTTTATCCGGGACAGTGAGTCAGCCCCAGCATTTT. Protein product: CASSLSGTVSQPQHF.